The 8 T cell receptor beta chains presented below share a single source sample, sequenced in a study of shared clonotypes between healthy human individuals. Here immunoSEQ multiplex PCR was the method, and the copy in TCRdb shows in-frame clones only, minus some. Altogether around 1.1 million clones are present, roughly 74% being singletons, with the ten largest covering roughly 0.61%. The source material was memory CD4+ T cells from PBMCs. Subset: CD45RA-negative fraction. The receptors derive from a man younger than 35 in good health. Some clones in this sample may be carry-over from other donors' samples.

CDR3 region: CASSPNSPGTDTQYF. For the CDR3, the DNA is TGTGCCAGCTCACCCAACAGTCCGGGGACAGATACGCAGTATTTT. The chain combines TRBV18 with TRBJ2-3; the D gene is possibly TRBD2 (5 bases). CDR3 length equals 15 residues. Germline lookup yields CDR1 KGHSH and CDR2 LQKENI. Deletions cut 3 bases from V and 3 bases from J, with 13 bases between. Variable domain in full (rest from reference TRBV18 and TRBJ2-3): NAGVMQNPRHLVRRRGQEARLRCSPMKGHSHVYWYRQLPEEGLKFMVYLQKENIIDESGMPKERFSAEFPKEGPSILRIQQVVRGDSAAYFCASSPNSPGTDTQYFGPGTRLTVL.

The chain combines TRBV5-1 with TRBJ2-1; 9 nucleotides match TRBD2. CDR1 is SGHRS, CDR2 YFSETQ, per germline. V was clipped by 4 bases and J by 4 bases; unmatched bases: 9. This CDR3 has 16 amino acids. CDR3 sequence (DNA): TGCGCCAGCAGCGCCGTAGCGGGAGTGCAATACAATGAGCAGTTCTTC. This sequence encodes CASSAVAGVQYNEQFF.

The rearrangement links TRBV5-1 to TRBJ2-7, with D maybe TRBD1 (6 bases). This CDR3 spans 13 amino acids. V dropped 4 bases and J dropped 7 bases, with 15 bases sitting between them. Germline lookup yields CDR1 SGHRS and CDR2 YFSETQ. CDR3 loop: CASSRGIIDEQYF. Written as DNA, the CDR3 is TGCGCCAGCAGCAGGGGGATTATCGATGAGCAGTACTTC.

The rearrangement uses TRBV5-1 and TRBJ2-6, with TRBD1 matching 8 bases. Germline V lookup: CDR1 SGHRS, CDR2 YFSETQ. V shed 8 bases and J 4 bases; nucleotides not matched to a gene: 8. This CDR3 has 15 amino acids. Written as DNA, the CDR3 is TGCGCCAGTGGACAGGGTATAACGGGGGCCAACGTCCTGACTTTC. Amino acid sequence: CASGQGITGANVLTF.

The chain uses TRBV5-1 and TRBJ2-5; unclear D gene. V dropped 4 bases and J dropped 3 bases, with 4 bases sitting between them. CDR1 SGHRS and CDR2 YFSETQ come from the germline V gene. The CDR3 covers 11 residues. CDR3 sequence reads: CASSAEETQYF. In nucleotides, the CDR3 is TGCGCCAGCAGCGCGGAAGAGACCCAGTACTTC.

A note on this clone: Other DNA sequences in the same sample also yield this CDR3. The chain recombines TRBV18 with TRBJ2-7; D possibly corresponds to TRBD2 (5 bases). This CDR3 comprises 13 residues. The germline V gene has CDR1 KGHSH and CDR2 LQKENI. Trimming left V 2 bases short and J 3 bases short, with 8 bases between. The CDR3 bases are TGTGCCAGCTCACCAGGTCGGGACTACGAGCAGTACTTC. Encoded protein: CASSPGRDYEQYF.

This clone was detected only a few times. J is TRBJ1-1 and V is TRBV5-1; no definite D call. CDR1 is SGHRS, CDR2 YFSETQ, per germline. This CDR3 has 14 amino acids. V lost 0 bases to trimming and J lost 5 bases, with 11 bases between them. Here the CDR3 reads CASSLADSRTEAFF. In nucleotides, the CDR3 is TGCGCCAGCAGCTTGGCGGACTCCAGGACTGAAGCTTTCTTT.

V usage is TRBV5-1 and J usage is TRBJ2-5; no definite D call. Germline V gene lookup returns CDR1 SGHRS and CDR2 YFSETQ. The ends were cut back, 4 bases at V and 0 bases at J, with 4 bases in the middle. There are 12 residues in the CDR3. The CDR3 region has the DNA TGCGCCAGCAGCCAAGACCAAGAGACCCAGTACTTC. It specifies CASSQDQETQYF.